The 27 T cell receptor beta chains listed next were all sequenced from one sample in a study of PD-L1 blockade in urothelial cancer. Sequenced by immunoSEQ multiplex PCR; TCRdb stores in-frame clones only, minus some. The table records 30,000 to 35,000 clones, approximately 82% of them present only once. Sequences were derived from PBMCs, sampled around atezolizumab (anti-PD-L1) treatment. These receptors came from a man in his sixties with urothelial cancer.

The CDR3 protein is CASSLRQGDEKLFF. In DNA, the CDR3 is TGTGCCAGCAGCTTGAGACAGGGAGATGAAAAACTGTTTTTT. The chain links TRBV7-9 to TRBJ1-4; TRBD1 matches at 7 bases. This CDR3 spans 14 amino acids. V lost 3 bases to trimming and J lost 6 bases; unmatched junction nucleotides: 4. In germline, CDR1 is SEHNR, CDR2 FQNEAQ (reference sequence).

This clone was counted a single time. The chain's CDR3 is CASSTGVSGNTIYF. The CDR3 DNA reads TGTGCCAGTAGCACCGGGGTGTCTGGAAACACCATATATTTT. The gene calls are TRBV19 and TRBJ1-3; D unresolved. This CDR3 has 14 residues. Germline loops: CDR1 LNHDA, CDR2 SQIVND (reference sequence). V was cut by 6 bases and J by 1 base, with 10 bases left in between.

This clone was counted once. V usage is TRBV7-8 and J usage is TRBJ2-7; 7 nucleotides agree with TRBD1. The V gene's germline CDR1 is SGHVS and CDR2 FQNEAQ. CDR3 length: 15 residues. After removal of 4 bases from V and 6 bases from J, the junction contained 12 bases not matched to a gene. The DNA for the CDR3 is TGTGCCAGCAGCTCAACCGGGACAGTAATAGCCGAGCAGTACTTC. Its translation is CASSSTGTVIAEQYF.

This CDR3 is CASQRQYAQNEQFF. The CDR3 nucleotides read TGTGCCAGCCAACGACAGTATGCGCAGAATGAGCAGTTCTTC. This rearrangement joins TRBV5-4 to TRBJ2-1, with D possibly being TRBD1 (5 bases). V lost 7 bases, J lost 7 bases, and 18 bases lay in between. The CDR3 spans 14 residues. Per the germline V gene, CDR1 is SGHNT and CDR2 is YYREEE (reference sequence).

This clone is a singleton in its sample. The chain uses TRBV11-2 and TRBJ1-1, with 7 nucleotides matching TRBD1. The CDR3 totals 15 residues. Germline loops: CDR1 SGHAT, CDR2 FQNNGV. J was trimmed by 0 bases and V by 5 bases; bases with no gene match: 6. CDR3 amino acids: CASSPRQGLNTEAFF. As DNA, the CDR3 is TGTGCCAGCAGCCCCCGACAGGGATTGAACACTGAAGCTTTCTTT.

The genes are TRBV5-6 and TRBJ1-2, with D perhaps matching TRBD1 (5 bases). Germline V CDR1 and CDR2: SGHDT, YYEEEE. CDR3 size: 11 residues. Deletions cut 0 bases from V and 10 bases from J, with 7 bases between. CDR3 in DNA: TGTGCCAGCAGCTTGGTGGGGCCCTACACCTTC. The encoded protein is CASSLVGPYTF. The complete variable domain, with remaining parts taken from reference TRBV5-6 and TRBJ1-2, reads DAGVTQSPTHLIKTRGQQVTLRCSPKSGHDTVSWYQQALGQGPQFIFQYYEEEERQRGNFPDRFSGHQFPNYSSELNVNALLLGDSALYLCASSLVGPYTFGSGTRLTVV.

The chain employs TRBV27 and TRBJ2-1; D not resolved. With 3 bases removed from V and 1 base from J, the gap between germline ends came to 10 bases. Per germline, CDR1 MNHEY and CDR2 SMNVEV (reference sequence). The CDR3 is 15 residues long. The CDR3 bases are TGTGCCAGCAGTTTGAGGCGCGGTTCCTACAATGAGCAGTTCTTC. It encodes CASSLRRGSYNEQFF.

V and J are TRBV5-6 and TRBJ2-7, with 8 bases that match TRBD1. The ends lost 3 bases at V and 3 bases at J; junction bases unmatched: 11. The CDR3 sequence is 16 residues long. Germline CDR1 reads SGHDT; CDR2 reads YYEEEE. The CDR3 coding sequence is TGTGCCAGCAGCTCAACCCGGGACAGGAGTTTCTACGAGCAGTACTTC. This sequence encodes CASSSTRDRSFYEQYF. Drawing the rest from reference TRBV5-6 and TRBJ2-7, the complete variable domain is DAGVTQSPTHLIKTRGQQVTLRCSPKSGHDTVSWYQQALGQGPQFIFQYYEEEERQRGNFPDRFSGHQFPNYSSELNVNALLLGDSALYLCASSSTRDRSFYEQYFGPGTRLTVT.

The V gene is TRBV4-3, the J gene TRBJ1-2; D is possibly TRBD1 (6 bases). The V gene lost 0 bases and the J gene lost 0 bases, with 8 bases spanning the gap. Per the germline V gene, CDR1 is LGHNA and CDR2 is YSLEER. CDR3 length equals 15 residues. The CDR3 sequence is CASSQERQANYGYTF. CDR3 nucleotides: TGCGCCAGCAGCCAAGAAAGACAGGCTAACTATGGCTACACCTTC.

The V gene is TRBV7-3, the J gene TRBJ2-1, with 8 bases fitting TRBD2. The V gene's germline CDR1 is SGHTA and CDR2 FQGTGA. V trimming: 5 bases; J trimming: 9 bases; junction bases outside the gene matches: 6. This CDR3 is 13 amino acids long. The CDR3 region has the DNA TGTGCCAGCAGCCAGGGACTAGTTGCTGAGCAGTTCTTC. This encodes CASSQGLVAEQFF. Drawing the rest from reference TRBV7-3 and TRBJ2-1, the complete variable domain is GAGVSQTPSNKVTEKGKYVELRCDPISGHTALYWYRQSLGQGPEFLIYFQGTGAADDSGLPNDRFFAVRPEGSVSTLKIQRTERGDSAVYLCASSQGLVAEQFFGPGTRLTVL.

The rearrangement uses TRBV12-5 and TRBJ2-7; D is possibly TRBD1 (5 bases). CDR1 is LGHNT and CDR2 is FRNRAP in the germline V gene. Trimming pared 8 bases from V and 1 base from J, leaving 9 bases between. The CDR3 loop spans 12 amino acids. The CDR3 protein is CASTDSSYEQYF. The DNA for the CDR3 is TGTGCTAGTACCGACAGTTCCTACGAGCAGTACTTC.

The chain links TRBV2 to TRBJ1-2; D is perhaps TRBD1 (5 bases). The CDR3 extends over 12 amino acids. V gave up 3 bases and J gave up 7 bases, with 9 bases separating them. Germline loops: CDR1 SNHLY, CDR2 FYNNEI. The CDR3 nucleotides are TGTGCCAGCAGTGATTACAGGCTTGGCTACACCTTC. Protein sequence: CASSDYRLGYTF.

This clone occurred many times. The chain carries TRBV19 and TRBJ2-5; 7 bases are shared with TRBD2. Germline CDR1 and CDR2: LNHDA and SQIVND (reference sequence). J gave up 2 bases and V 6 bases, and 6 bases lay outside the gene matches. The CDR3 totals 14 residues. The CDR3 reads CASSEREVQETQYF. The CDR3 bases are TGTGCCAGTAGCGAACGGGAGGTACAAGAGACCCAGTACTTC.

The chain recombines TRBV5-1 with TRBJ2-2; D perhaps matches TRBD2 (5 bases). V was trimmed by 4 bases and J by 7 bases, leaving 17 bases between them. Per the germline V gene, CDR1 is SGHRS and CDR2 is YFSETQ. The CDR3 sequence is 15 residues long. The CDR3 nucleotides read TGCGCCAGCAGCGTGTACGCCCGGGGTAGCGGGGAGCTGTTTTTT. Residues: CASSVYARGSGELFF.

The CDR3 spells CASSEYLGQGFFPGELFF. The DNA of the CDR3 is TGTGCCAGCAGTGAATACTTAGGACAGGGTTTTTTCCCCGGGGAGCTGTTTTTT. The chain combines TRBV6-1 with TRBJ2-2, with 8 nucleotides matching TRBD1. The CDR3 extends over 18 amino acids. V was clipped by 2 bases and J by 6 bases; unmatched bases: 14. CDR1 and CDR2 (germline): MNHNS, SASEGT.

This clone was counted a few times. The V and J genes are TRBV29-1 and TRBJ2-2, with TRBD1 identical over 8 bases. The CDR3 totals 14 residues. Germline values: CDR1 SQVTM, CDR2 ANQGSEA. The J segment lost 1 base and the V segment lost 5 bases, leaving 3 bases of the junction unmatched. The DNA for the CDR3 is TGCAGCGTTCAGGGGGCAGGGAACACCGGGGAGCTGTTTTTT. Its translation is CSVQGAGNTGELFF.

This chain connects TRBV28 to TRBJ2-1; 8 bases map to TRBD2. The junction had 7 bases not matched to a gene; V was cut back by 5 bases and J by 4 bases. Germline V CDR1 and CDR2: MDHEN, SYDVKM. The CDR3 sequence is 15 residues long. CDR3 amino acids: CASSLTSGQYNEQFF. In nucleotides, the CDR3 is TGTGCCAGCAGTCTAACTAGCGGCCAGTACAATGAGCAGTTCTTC.

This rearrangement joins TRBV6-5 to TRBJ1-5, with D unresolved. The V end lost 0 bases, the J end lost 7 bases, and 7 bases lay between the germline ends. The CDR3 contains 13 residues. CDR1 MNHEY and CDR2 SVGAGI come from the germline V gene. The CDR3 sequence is CASSYSKLQPQHF. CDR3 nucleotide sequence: TGTGCCAGCAGTTACTCGAAGCTGCAGCCCCAGCATTTT.

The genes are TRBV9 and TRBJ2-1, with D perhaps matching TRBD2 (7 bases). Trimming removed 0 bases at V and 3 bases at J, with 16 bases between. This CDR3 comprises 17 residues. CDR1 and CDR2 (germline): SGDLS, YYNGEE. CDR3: CASSVVGAPGGYNEQFF. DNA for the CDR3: TGTGCCAGCAGCGTAGTGGGGGCTCCGGGAGGCTACAATGAGCAGTTCTTC. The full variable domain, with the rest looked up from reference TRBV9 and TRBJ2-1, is DSGVTQTPKHLITATGQRVTLRCSPRSGDLSVYWYQQSLDQGLQFLIQYYNGEERAKGNILERFSAQQFPDLHSELNLSSLELGDSALYFCASSVVGAPGGYNEQFFGPGTRLTVL.

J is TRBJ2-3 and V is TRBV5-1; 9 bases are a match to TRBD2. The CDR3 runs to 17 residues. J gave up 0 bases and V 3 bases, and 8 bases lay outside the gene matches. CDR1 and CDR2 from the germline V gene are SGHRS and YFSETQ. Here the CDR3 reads CASSSQTSGKSTDTQYF. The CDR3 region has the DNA TGCGCCAGCAGCTCCCAGACTAGCGGAAAAAGCACAGATACGCAGTATTTT.

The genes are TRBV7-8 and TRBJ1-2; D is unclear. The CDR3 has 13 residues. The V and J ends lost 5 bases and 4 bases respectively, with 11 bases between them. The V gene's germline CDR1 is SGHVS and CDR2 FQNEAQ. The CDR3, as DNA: TGTGCCAGCAGCCTCGGACTATCCTATGGCTACACCTTC. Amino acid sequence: CASSLGLSYGYTF.

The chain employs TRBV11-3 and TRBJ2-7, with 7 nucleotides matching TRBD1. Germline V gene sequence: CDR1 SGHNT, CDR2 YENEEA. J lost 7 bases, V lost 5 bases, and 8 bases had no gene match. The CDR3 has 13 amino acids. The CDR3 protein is CASSPGTEKEQYF. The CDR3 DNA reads TGTGCCAGCAGCCCCGGGACAGAAAAAGAGCAGTACTTC. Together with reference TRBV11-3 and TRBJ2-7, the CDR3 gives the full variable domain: EAGVVQSPRYKIIEKKQPVAFWCNPISGHNTLYWYLQNLGQGPELLIRYENEEAVDDSQLPKDRFSAERLKGVDSTLKIQPAELGDSAVYLCASSPGTEKEQYFGPGTRLTVT.

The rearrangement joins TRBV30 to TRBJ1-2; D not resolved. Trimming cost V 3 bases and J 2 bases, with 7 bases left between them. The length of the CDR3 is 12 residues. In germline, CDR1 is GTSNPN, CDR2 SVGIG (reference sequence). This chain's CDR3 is CAWRVENYGYTF. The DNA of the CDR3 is TGTGCCTGGAGGGTGGAGAACTATGGCTACACCTTC. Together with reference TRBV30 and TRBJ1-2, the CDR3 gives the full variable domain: SQTIHQWPATLVQPVGSPLSLECTVEGTSNPNLYWYRQAAGRGLQLLFYSVGIGQISSEVPQNLSASRPQDRQFILSSKKLLLSDSGFYLCAWRVENYGYTFGSGTRLTVV.

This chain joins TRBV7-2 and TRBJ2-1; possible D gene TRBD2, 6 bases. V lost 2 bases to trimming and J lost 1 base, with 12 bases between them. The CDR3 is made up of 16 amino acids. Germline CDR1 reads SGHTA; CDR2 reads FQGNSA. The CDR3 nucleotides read TGTGCCAGCAGCTTACTCGGCGGGATTTCCTACAATGAGCAGTTCTTC. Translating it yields CASSLLGGISYNEQFF.

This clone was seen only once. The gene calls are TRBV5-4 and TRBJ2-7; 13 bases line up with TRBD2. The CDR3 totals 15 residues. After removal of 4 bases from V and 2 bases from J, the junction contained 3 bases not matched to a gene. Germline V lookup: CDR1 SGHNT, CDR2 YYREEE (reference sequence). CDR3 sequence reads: CASSAGLAGTYEQYF. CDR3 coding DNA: TGTGCCAGCAGCGCGGGACTAGCGGGAACCTACGAGCAGTACTTC.

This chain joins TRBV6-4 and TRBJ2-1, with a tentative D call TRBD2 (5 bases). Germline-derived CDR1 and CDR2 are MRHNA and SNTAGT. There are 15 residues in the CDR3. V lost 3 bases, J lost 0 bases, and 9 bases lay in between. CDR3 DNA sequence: TGTGCCAGCAGTGAAGGACTCAGCTCCTACAATGAGCAGTTCTTC. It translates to CASSEGLSSYNEQFF.

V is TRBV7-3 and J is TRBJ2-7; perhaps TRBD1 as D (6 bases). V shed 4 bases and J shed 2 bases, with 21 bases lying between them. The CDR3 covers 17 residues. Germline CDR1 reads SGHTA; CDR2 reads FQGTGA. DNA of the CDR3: TGTGCCAGCAGCTCTGGGGATGGCAGGGGAATCGCCTACGAGCAGTACTTC. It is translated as CASSSGDGRGIAYEQYF.